The entry below gives a single T cell receptor beta chain sequence along with its context. Its specificity is not known. This specimen belongs to a study of T cell repertoires in cytomegalovirus infection. Overall study: CMV epitopes that were recently identified and HLA-C-restricted were used alongside well-studied HLA-B-restricted ones. Both a matching HLA type and CMV infection were indicated by public TCR beta signatures.

TCRdb ran MiXCR on the reads and lists one entry per CDR3 protein. The sample records approximately 89,000 distinct CDR3 sequences, approximately 32% being singletons. V shed 3 bases and J shed 0 bases, with 18 bases lying between them. This CDR3 is 17 amino acids long. Germline V CDR1 and CDR2: SGDLS, YYNGEE. The study, taken as a whole, reports: There were carriers of CMV plus the relevant HLA, and cumulative public TCR beta family frequency identified them. The ex vivo response showed dominance by HLA-C-restricted CMV-specific TCR beta clonotypes.

The gene calls are TRBV9 and TRBJ1-2; D possibly corresponds to TRBD1 (5 bases). This specimen was CD8+ T cells from cultured PBMCs, taken from culture after CMV antigen stimulation. The receptor was derived from a human donor in good health (CMV status not recorded). Some clones in this sample may be carry-over from other donors' samples. CDR3 nucleotides: TGTGCCAGCAGCGAGGCAATGGACGGGGCCTCTAACTATGGCTACACCTTC. This translates into CASSEAMDGASNYGYTF.